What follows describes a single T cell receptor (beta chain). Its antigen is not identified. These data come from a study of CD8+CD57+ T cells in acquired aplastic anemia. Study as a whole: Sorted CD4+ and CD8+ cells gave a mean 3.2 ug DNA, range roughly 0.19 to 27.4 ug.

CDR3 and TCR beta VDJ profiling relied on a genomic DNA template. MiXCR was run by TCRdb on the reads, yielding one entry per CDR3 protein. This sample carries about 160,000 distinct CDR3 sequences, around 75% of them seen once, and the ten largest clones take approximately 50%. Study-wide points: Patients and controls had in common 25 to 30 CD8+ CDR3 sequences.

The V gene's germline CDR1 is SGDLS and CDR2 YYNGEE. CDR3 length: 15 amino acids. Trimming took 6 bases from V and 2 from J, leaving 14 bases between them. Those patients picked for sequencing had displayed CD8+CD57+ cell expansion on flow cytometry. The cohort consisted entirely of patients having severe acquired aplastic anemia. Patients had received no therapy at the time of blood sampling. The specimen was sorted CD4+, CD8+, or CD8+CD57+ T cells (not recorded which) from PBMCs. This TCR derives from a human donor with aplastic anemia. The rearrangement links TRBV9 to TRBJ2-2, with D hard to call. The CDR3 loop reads CASTRIDTNTGELFF. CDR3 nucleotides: TGTGCCAGCACGAGAATAGACACAAACACCGGGGAGCTGTTTTTT.